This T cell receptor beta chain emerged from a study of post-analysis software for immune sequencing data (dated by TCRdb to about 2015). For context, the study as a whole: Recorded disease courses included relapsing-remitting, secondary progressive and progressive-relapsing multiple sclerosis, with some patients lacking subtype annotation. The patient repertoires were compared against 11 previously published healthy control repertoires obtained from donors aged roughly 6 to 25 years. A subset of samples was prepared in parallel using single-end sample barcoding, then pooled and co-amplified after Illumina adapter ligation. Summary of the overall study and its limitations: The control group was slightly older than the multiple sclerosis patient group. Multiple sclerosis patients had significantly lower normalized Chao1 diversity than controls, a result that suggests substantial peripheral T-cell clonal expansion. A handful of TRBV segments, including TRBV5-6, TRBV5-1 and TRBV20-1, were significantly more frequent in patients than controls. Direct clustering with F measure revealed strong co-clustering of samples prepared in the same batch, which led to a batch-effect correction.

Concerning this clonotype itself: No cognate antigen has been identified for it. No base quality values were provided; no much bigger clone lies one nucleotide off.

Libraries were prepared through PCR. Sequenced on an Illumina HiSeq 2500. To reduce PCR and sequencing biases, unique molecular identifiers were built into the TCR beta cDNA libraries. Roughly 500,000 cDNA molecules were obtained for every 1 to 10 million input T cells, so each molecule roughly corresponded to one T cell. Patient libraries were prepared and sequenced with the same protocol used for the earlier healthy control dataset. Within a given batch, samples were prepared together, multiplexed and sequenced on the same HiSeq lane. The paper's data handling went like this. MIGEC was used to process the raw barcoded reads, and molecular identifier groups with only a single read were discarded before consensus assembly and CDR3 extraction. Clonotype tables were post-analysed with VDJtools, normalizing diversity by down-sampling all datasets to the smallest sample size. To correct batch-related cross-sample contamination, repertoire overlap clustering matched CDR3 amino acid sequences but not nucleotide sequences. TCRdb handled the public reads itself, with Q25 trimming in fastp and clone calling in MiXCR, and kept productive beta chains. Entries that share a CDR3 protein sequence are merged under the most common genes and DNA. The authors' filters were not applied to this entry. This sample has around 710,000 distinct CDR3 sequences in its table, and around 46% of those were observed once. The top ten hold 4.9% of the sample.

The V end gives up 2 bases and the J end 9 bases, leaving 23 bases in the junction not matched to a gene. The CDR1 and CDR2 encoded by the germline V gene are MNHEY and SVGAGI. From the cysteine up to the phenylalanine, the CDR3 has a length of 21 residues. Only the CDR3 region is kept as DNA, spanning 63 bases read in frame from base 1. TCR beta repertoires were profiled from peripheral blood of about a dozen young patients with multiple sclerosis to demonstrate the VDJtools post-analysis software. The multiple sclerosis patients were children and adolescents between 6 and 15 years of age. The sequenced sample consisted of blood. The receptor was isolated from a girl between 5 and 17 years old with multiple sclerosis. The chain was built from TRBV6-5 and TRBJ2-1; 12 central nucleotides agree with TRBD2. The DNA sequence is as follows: TGTGCCAGCAGTTACCTAGAGCCGACTATCTCTAAACTAGCGGGAGGTGGTGAGCAGTTCTTC. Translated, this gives CASSYLEPTISKLAGGGEQFF.